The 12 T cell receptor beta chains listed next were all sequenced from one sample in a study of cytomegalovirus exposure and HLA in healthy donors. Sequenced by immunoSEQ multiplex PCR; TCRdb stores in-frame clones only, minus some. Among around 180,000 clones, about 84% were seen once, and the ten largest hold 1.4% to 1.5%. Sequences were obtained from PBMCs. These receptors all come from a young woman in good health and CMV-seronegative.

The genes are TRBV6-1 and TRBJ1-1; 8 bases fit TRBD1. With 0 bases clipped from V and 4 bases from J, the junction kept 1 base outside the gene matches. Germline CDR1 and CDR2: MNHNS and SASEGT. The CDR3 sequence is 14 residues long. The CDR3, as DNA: TGTGCCAGCAGTGAAGCACAGGGGGTCACTGAAGCTTTCTTT. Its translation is CASSEAQGVTEAFF.

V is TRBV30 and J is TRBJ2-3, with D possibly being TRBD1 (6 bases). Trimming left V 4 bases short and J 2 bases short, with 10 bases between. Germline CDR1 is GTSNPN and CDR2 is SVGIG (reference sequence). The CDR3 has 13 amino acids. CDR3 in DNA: TGTGCCTGGATTAACAGGGTCACAGATACGCAGTATTTT. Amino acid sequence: CAWINRVTDTQYF.

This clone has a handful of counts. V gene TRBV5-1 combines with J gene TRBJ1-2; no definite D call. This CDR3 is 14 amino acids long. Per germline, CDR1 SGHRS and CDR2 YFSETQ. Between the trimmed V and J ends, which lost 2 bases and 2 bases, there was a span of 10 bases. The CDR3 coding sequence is TGCGCCAGCAGCTTTAGCGAGCAGAACTATGGCTACACCTTC. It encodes CASSFSEQNYGYTF. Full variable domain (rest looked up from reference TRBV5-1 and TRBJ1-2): KAGVTQTPRYLIKTRGQQVTLSCSPISGHRSVSWYQQTPGQGLQFLFEYFSETQRNKGNFPGRFSGRQFSNSRSEMNVSTLELGDSALYLCASSFSEQNYGYTFGSGTRLTVV.

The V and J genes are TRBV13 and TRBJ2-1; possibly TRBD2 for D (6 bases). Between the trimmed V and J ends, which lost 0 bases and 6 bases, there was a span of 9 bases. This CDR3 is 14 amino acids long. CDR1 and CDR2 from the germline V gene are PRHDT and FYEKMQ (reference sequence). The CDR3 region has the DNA TGTGCCAGCAGCTTAGGTCGGGAGCTCAATGAGCAGTTCTTC. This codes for CASSLGRELNEQFF.

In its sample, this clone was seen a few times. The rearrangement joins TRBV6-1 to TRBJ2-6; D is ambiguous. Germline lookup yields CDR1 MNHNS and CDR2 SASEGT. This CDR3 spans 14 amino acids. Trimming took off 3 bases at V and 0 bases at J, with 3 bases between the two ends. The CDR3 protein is CASSDNSGANVLTF. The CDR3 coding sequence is TGTGCCAGCAGTGACAACTCTGGGGCCAACGTCCTGACTTTC.

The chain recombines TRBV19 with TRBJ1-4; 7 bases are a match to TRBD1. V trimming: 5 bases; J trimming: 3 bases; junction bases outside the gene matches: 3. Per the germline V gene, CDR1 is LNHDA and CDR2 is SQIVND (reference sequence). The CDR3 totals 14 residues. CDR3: CASSPTGPNEKLFF. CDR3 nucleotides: TGTGCCAGTAGTCCGACAGGGCCTAATGAAAAACTGTTTTTT.

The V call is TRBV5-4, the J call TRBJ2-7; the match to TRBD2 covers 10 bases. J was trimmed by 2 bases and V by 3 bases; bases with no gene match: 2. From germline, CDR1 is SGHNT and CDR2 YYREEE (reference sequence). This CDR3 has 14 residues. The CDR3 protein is CASSYTSGAYEQYF. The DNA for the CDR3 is TGTGCCAGCAGCTATACTAGCGGGGCCTACGAGCAGTACTTC.

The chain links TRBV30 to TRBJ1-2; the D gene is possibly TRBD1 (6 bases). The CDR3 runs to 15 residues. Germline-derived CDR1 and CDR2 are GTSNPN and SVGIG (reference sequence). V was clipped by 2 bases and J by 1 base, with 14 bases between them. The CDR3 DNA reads TGTGCCTGGAGTCTAACGGTAGGGGGTAACTATGGCTACACCTTC. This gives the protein CAWSLTVGGNYGYTF.

CDR3 in amino acids: CASSNRSGSEYF. For the CDR3, the DNA is TGTGCCAGCAGCAATCGGAGCGGGAGTGAATATTTT. This rearrangement joins TRBV4-2 to TRBJ2-3; 8 bases agree with TRBD2. The germline V gene encodes CDR1 LGHNA and CDR2 YNFKEQ. The CDR3 has 12 residues. V trimming: 5 bases; J trimming: 15 bases; junction bases outside the gene matches: 10.

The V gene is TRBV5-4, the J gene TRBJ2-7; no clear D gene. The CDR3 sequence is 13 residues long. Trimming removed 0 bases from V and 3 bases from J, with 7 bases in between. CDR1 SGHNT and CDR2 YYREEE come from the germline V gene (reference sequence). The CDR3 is CASSLEFGYEQYF. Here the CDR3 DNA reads TGTGCCAGCAGCTTGGAGTTCGGCTACGAGCAGTACTTC. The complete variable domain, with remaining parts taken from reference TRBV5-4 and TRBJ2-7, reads ETGVTQSPTHLIKTRGQQVTLRCSSQSGHNTVSWYQQALGQGPQFIFQYYREEENGRGNFPPRFSGLQFPNYSSELNVNALELDDSALYLCASSLEFGYEQYFGPGTRLTVT.

CDR3 amino acids: CARSGTGGSPLHF. The CDR3 bases are TGTGCCAGATCCGGGACAGGGGGTTCACCCCTCCACTTT. The chain joins TRBV2 to TRBJ1-6; 11 nucleotides agree with TRBD1. This CDR3 region has 13 residues. Germline trimming cut 9 bases from V and 9 bases from J; bases unmatched to any gene: 4. Germline V CDR1 and CDR2: SNHLY, FYNNEI.

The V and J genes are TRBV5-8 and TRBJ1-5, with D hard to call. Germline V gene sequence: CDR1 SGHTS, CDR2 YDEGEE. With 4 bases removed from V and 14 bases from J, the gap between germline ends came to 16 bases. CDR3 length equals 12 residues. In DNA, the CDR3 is TGTGCCAGCAGCCTTCGCGCCCGGCAGGAGCATTTT. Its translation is CASSLRARQEHF.